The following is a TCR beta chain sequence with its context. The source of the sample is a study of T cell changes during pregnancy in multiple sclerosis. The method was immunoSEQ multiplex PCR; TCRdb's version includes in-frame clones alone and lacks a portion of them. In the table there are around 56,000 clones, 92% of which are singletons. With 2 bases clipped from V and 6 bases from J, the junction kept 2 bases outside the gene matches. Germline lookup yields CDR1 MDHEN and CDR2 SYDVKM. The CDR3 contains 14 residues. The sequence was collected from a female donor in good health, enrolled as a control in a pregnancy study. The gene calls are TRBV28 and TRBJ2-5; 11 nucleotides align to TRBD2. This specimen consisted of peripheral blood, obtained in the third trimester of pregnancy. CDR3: CASSLTSGSKTQYF. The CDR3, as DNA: TGTGCCAGCAGTTTAACTAGCGGGAGTAAGACCCAGTACTTC.